This TCR beta chain was identified in a study of CXCR3-negative and CXCR3-positive naive CD8 T cells. General study results and limits: Most assays used freshly isolated PBMCs, as cryopreservation partially reduced CXCR3. Naive cells used TRBV-TRBJ genes in much the same way whether CXCR3-negative or CXCR3-positive; memory cells did not. In CXCR3-positive naive cells, the TRB CDR3s were more hydrophobic than in CXCR3-negative naive cells.

About this clonotype itself: Antigen: not known.

Germline assignment: CDR1 SGHTA and CDR2 FQGTGA. The CDR3 has 14 residues. Naive cells were sorted as CD45RO-, CCR7+, CD27+ and CD95-. UMI-labeled 5' RACE TRB cDNA libraries were prepared from the cells. TCRdb processed the 5' RACE reads again and assigns one entry to each CDR3 protein, with no DNA. The sample holds fewer than 140,000 distinct CDR3 sequences. This TCR derives from a human donor in good health. Some clones in this sample may be carry-over from other donors' samples. Material for sequencing was naive CXCR3+ CD8+ T cells from blood. Subset defined: CD45RO-CCR7+CD27+CD95- naive CD8+ T cells expressing CXCR3 (TNR3+). V usage is TRBV7-3 and J usage is TRBJ2-1; TCRdb returns TRBD2, unconfirmable since there is no DNA. The CDR3 sequence is CASSPRTSGNEQFF.